The clone carrying this T cell receptor beta chain was observed a few times. These data come from a study of control samples from healthy donors and cancer patients. The data were produced by immunoSEQ multiplex PCR, yet TCRdb's version contains in-frame clones alone and is incomplete. The sample has 150,000 to 200,000 clones; roughly 90% are singletons. The V gene's germline CDR1 is LGHNA and CDR2 YSLEER. The CDR3 totals 15 residues. The V end was cut by 1 base, the J end by 8 bases, with 12 bases between. V and J are TRBV4-3 and TRBJ1-6; D remains unclear. The sample was blood. This TCR derives from a young man in good health. This CDR3 is CASSQGPKLDSPLHF. The CDR3 nucleotides read TGCGCCAGCAGCCAAGGCCCCAAGTTAGATTCACCCCTCCACTTT.